Each of the 9 T cell receptor beta chains below was sequenced from the same sample in a study of follicular helper T cells after annual influenza vaccination. Time point here: 2015-2016 season, pre-vaccination. Measured with immunoSEQ multiplex PCR; TCRdb has only the in-frame clones, and not every one. The data contain 9,500 to 15,000 clones, nearly 80% of them singletons. The specimen was CXCR5+ CD38- circulating T follicular helper cells from blood, collected on the day of influenza vaccination. Specified subset: circulating Tfh, non-naive CD4+CXCR5+PD-1+ (ICOS+CD38+ or ICOS-CD38-). Receptors originate from an adult who received the influenza vaccine.

V is TRBV9 and J is TRBJ2-7; D might be TRBD2 (5 bases). The CDR3 is 13 residues long. Trimming left V 4 bases short and J 1 base short, with 9 bases between. Germline V lookup: CDR1 SGDLS, CDR2 YYNGEE. As DNA, the CDR3 is TGTGCCAGCAGCCTAGCACCTTCCTACGAGCAGTACTTC. This sequence encodes CASSLAPSYEQYF.

This clone has a single count. The chain joins TRBV7-8 to TRBJ2-7; no definite D call. There are 15 residues in the CDR3. The germline V gene encodes CDR1 SGHVS and CDR2 FQNEAQ. Trimming took 3 bases from V and 2 from J, leaving 14 bases between them. The CDR3, as DNA: TGTGCCAGCAGCTTCGAAGGGCCCCCACCCTACGAGCAGTACTTC. Its protein is CASSFEGPPPYEQYF.

This chain links TRBV11-3 with TRBJ2-1; TRBD2 agrees at 13 bases. CDR1 is SGHNT and CDR2 is YENEEA in the germline V gene. This CDR3 is built from 15 residues. Losses at the gene ends were 3 bases for V and 10 bases for J; bases not matched to a gene: 6. CDR3 protein: CASSFQGLAGVEQFF. The DNA for the CDR3 is TGTGCCAGCAGCTTCCAAGGACTAGCGGGGGTGGAGCAGTTCTTC.

J is TRBJ1-1 and V is TRBV14, with no clear D. The CDR3 totals 13 residues. Germline CDR1 SGHDN, CDR2 FVKESK. With 4 bases removed from V and 3 bases from J, the gap between germline ends came to 9 bases. Written as DNA, the CDR3 is TGTGCCAGCAGCCGAGAGGGATACACTGAAGCTTTCTTT. As protein: CASSREGYTEAFF.

The chain links TRBV5-1 to TRBJ2-3; 7 bases fit TRBD2. V lost 6 bases and J lost 0; bases outside the gene matches: 4. This CDR3 comprises 14 residues. Germline CDR1 SGHRS, CDR2 YFSETQ. CDR3 region: CASMRGGSTDTQYF. The CDR3 coding sequence is TGCGCCAGCATGCGCGGGGGAAGCACAGATACGCAGTATTTT.

The chain employs TRBV10-2 and TRBJ1-2; D gene uncertain. CDR3 size: 14 residues. Germline CDR1 WSHSY, CDR2 SAAADI. Trimming took 2 bases from V and 2 from J, leaving 9 bases between them. Written as DNA, the CDR3 is TGCGCCAGCAGTGAGAGCGGGATGAACTATGGCTACACCTTC. Amino acids: CASSESGMNYGYTF.

J is TRBJ2-1 and V is TRBV7-8, with 7 bases identical to TRBD1. The CDR3 is 14 residues long. V lost 2 bases and J lost 9; bases outside the gene matches: 7. The germline V gene encodes CDR1 SGHVS and CDR2 FQNEAQ. This CDR3 reads CASSLNRGLGEQFF. CDR3 coding DNA: TGTGCCAGCAGCTTAAACAGGGGCTTGGGTGAGCAGTTCTTC.

The chain joins TRBV5-8 to TRBJ2-3; TRBD2 matches 9 bases. Germline CDR1 and CDR2: SGHTS and YDEGEE. The CDR3 is 16 residues long. V was clipped by 4 bases and J by 3 bases; unmatched bases: 9. The CDR3 region is CASSPIGTSRTDTQYF. Written as DNA, the CDR3 is TGTGCCAGCAGCCCTATCGGGACTAGCAGAACAGATACGCAGTATTTT.

This chain links TRBV12-5 with TRBJ2-3, with 7 positions matching TRBD2. This CDR3 is built from 16 residues. V lost 5 bases and J lost 1; bases outside the gene matches: 9. Germline V CDR1 and CDR2: LGHNT, FRNRAP. For the CDR3, the DNA is TGTGCTAGTGGTCCTGGGCTGGGGGGGGGCACAGATACGCAGTATTTT. Protein sequence: CASGPGLGGGTDTQYF.